This T cell receptor beta chain originates from a study of T cell changes during pregnancy in multiple sclerosis. Trimming took 3 bases from V and 3 from J, leaving 8 bases between them. This CDR3 is built from 12 residues. Germline-derived CDR1 and CDR2 are GTSNPN and SVGIG (reference sequence). Sequencing was performed with immunoSEQ multiplex PCR; in TCRdb, only in-frame clones are kept and a portion is missing. The sample yields about 120,000 clones, 85% to 95% seen once. The sequencing here drew on peripheral blood, taken before pregnancy. The source is a female donor with multiple sclerosis, enrolled in a pregnancy study. The V call is TRBV30, the J call TRBJ1-1; no clear D. The CDR3 reads CAWRSLYTEAFF. The CDR3 coding sequence is TGTGCCTGGAGATCCCTGTACACTGAAGCTTTCTTT. Filled out from reference TRBV30 and TRBJ1-1, the complete variable domain reads SQTIHQWPATLVQPVGSPLSLECTVEGTSNPNLYWYRQAAGRGLQLLFYSVGIGQISSEVPQNLSASRPQDRQFILSSKKLLLSDSGFYLCAWRSLYTEAFFGQGTRLTVV.